This T cell receptor beta chain was observed in a study of a mutant IDH1 vaccine in newly diagnosed glioma. Study at large: Vaccinations were initiated 4-6 weeks following radiotherapy alone, or were given together with temozolomide cycles. The study's findings and limits: Vaccination elicited immune responses in roughly 93% of patients.

Time point described: week 35, safety follow-up. The study gave 300 ug of mutant IDH1 20-mer peptide per vaccine dose, with topical imiquimod. TCRdb's copy holds only in-frame clones and misses some; the assay was immunoSEQ multiplex PCR. Counted here are about 69,000 clones, 70% to 90% occurring once; the ten biggest clones make up 2% to 2.5%. A remark on this clone: Its antigen is still unknown.

Trimming left V 6 bases short and J 0 bases short, with 14 bases between. Germline CDR1 MDHEN, CDR2 SYDVKM. The CDR3 is 15 residues long. Specimen: PBMCs, collected from a glioma patient whose treatment included an IDH1 peptide vaccine. The TCR sequence derives from a man aged 25-45 years with glioma. The rearrangement joins TRBV28 to TRBJ1-1, with a possible D match to TRBD1 (6 bases). The CDR3 DNA follows: TGTGCCAGCAGGCTATACGGGGGGCTGAACACTGAAGCTTTCTTT. Translation gives CASRLYGGLNTEAFF.